These 5 T cell receptor beta chains originate from one sample sequenced in a study of blood T cell repertoires in COVID-19. This table comes from immunoSEQ multiplex PCR, and its TCRdb copy is limited to in-frame clones, with some not included. Of 90,000 to 150,000 clones listed, approximately 85% are singletons. Sequencing was performed on peripheral blood. The receptors here all came from a human donor in a cohort sampled during active COVID-19.

This clone occurred once. This rearrangement joins TRBV24-1 to TRBJ1-2, with 9 bases matching TRBD1. Germline values: CDR1 KGHDR, CDR2 SFDVKD. The CDR3 covers 17 residues. V lost 3 bases to trimming and J lost 3 bases; unmatched junction nucleotides: 10. The CDR3 DNA reads as TGTGCCACCAGTGATGCCGGGACAGGGACTAGGGACTATGGCTACACCTTC. Protein: CATSDAGTGTRDYGYTF.

The chain links TRBV6-6 to TRBJ1-4; 12 bases are shared with TRBD1. The CDR3 loop spans 14 amino acids. Trimming took 5 bases from V and 7 from J; bases not matched to a gene: 2. The germline gives CDR1 MNHNY, CDR2 SVGAGI (reference sequence). Here the CDR3 DNA reads TGTGCCAGCAGTCCGGGACAGGGGGCTGAAAAACTGTTTTTT. Encoded protein: CASSPGQGAEKLFF.

The J gene is TRBJ1-6, the V gene TRBV6-5, with 9 positions matching TRBD1. CDR1 and CDR2 (germline): MNHEY, SVGAGI. The CDR3 extends over 15 amino acids. V lost 4 bases and J lost 2; bases outside the gene matches: 0. The CDR3 DNA follows: TGTGCCAGCAGTTGGGACAGGGCCTATAATTCACCCCTCCACTTT. Translating it yields CASSWDRAYNSPLHF.

This clone was seen only once. J is TRBJ1-1 and V is TRBV9; possibly TRBD1 for D (6 bases). This CDR3 contains 15 residues. With 4 bases removed from V and 1 base from J, the gap between germline ends came to 14 bases. The germline gives CDR1 SGDLS, CDR2 YYNGEE. The CDR3 DNA sequence: TGTGCCAGCAGCCTTACGTTGGGACAGAACACTGAAGCTTTCTTT. Protein product: CASSLTLGQNTEAFF.

The CDR3 loop is CASTKDRDLYEQYF. The CDR3 coding sequence is TGTGCCAGCACGAAGGACAGGGATCTCTACGAGCAGTACTTC. The V call is TRBV2, the J call TRBJ2-7, with 8 bases matching TRBD1. The germline CDR1 and CDR2 sequences are SNHLY and FYNNEI. CDR3 length: 14 amino acids. V shed 7 bases, J shed 3 bases, and the junction held 8 bases outside the gene matches.